This entry lists 15 T cell receptor beta chains sequenced from one sample in a study of persistence of HIV-infected CD4 T cells. For these receptors, no antigen is known. Cells were stimulated with CMV-infected fibroblast lysates at 8.5 to 10 ug/mL. Responding CD4+ T cells were sorted by upregulation of both CD40 ligand and CD69. The immunoSEQ assay was version 4, run in survey mode. The method was immunoSEQ multiplex PCR; TCRdb's version includes in-frame clones alone and lacks a portion of them. The profile covers around 20,000 clones, with 75% to 85% appearing a single time and 6% to 7% taken by the ten largest. The sequences come from CD4+ T cells sorted from PBMCs after roughly 18-hour stimulation, collected from a patient who received antiretroviral therapy. These receptors all stem from an adult man with HIV who was CMV-seropositive.

V gene TRBV6-5 combines with J gene TRBJ1-1; a weak D match, TRBD1 (5 bases). CDR3 length equals 14 residues. V gave up 6 bases and J gave up 10 bases, with 21 bases separating them. CDR1 and CDR2 from the germline V gene are MNHEY and SVGAGI. CDR3 nucleotides: TGTGCCAGCAGCCACCCCGAGAGGGACTCAACAGCTTTCTTT. Its protein product is CASSHPERDSTAFF.

The chain is built from TRBV7-9 and TRBJ1-5, with D uncertain. Trimming left V 2 bases short and J 0 bases short, with 2 bases between. Germline V CDR1 and CDR2: SEHNR, FQNEAQ (reference sequence). This CDR3 contains 13 residues. The chain's CDR3 is CASSLNSNQPQHF. The DNA for the CDR3 is TGTGCCAGCAGCTTAAATAGCAATCAGCCCCAGCATTTT. The whole variable domain, remainder taken from reference TRBV7-9 and TRBJ1-5, is DTGVSQNPRHKITKRGQNVTFRCDPISEHNRLYWYRQTLGQGPEFLTYFQNEAQLEKSRLLSDRFSAERPKGSFSTLEIQRTEQGDSAMYLCASSLNSNQPQHFGDGTRLSIL.

This chain joins TRBV6-4 and TRBJ2-1; 8 bases line up with TRBD1. With 6 bases clipped from V and 8 bases from J, the junction kept 9 bases outside the gene matches. CDR1 and CDR2 (germline): MRHNA, SNTAGT. CDR3 length: 14 residues. The CDR3 nucleotides read TGTGCCAGCAGCGGACAGGGCGGTGGGGATGAGCAGTTCTTC. Translation: CASSGQGGGDEQFF.

The rearrangement uses TRBV10-1 and TRBJ2-2; no reliable D call. V was shortened by 3 bases and J by 7 bases, with 12 bases between the two germline ends. Germline CDR1 WNHNN, CDR2 SYGVQD (reference sequence). The CDR3 spans 14 residues. The CDR3 here is CASSEHKWGGELFF. The CDR3 nucleotides are TGCGCCAGCAGTGAACATAAATGGGGCGGGGAGCTGTTTTTT.

The J gene is TRBJ1-1, the V gene TRBV10-2; no clear D. The germline CDR1 and CDR2 sequences are WSHSY and SAAADI. V dropped 3 bases and J dropped 0 bases, with 20 bases sitting between them. This CDR3 is built from 18 residues. CDR3 sequence reads: CASSDSPQLTDMNTEAFF. The CDR3 DNA reads as TGCGCCAGCAGTGACTCCCCCCAACTTACAGATATGAACACTGAAGCTTTCTTT.

The genes are TRBV7-6 and TRBJ1-1, with unresolved D. The CDR3 totals 15 residues. Deletions cut 5 bases from V and 1 base from J, with 14 bases between. Germline CDR1 SGHVS, CDR2 FNYEAQ. This chain's CDR3 is CASSPLIGGNTEAFF. CDR3 in DNA: TGTGCCAGCAGCCCTCTGATCGGCGGGAACACTGAAGCTTTCTTT. Full variable domain (missing parts from reference TRBV7-6 and TRBJ1-1): GAGVSQSPRYKVTKRGQDVALRCDPISGHVSLYWYRQALGQGPEFLTYFNYEAQQDKSGLPNDRFSAERPEGSISTLTIQRTEQRDSAMYRCASSPLIGGNTEAFFGQGTRLTVV.

The CDR3 nucleotides read TGTGCCAGCAGCCAAGATCAGCCGCTTGGCGAGCAGTACTTC. Amino acids: CASSQDQPLGEQYF. The rearrangement uses TRBV4-2 and TRBJ2-7; no clear D gene. Germline lookup yields CDR1 LGHNA and CDR2 YNFKEQ. V dropped 0 bases and J dropped 6 bases, with 12 bases sitting between them. The CDR3 is 14 residues long.

The chain couples TRBV6-5 to TRBJ1-5; D remains ambiguous. V dropped 7 bases and J dropped 3 bases, with 13 bases sitting between them. This CDR3 region has 14 residues. Germline values: CDR1 MNHEY, CDR2 SVGAGI. CDR3: CASNSVRDNQPQHF. For the CDR3, the DNA is TGTGCCAGCAATTCCGTTAGGGACAATCAGCCCCAGCATTTT.

This clone was found a few times. The rearrangement uses TRBV24-1 and TRBJ2-5; 10 bases fit TRBD1. The ends lost 4 bases at V and 5 bases at J; junction bases unmatched: 9. There are 16 residues in the CDR3. Per the germline V gene, CDR1 is KGHDR and CDR2 is SFDVKD. The CDR3 loop is CATSDPGTGVGETQYF. CDR3 DNA sequence: TGTGCCACCAGTGACCCCGGGACAGGGGTTGGGGAGACCCAGTACTTC.

The chain joins TRBV20-1 to TRBJ1-1; 9 nucleotides align to TRBD1. V shed 3 bases and J 5 bases; nucleotides not matched to a gene: 7. This CDR3 has 14 amino acids. Germline loops: CDR1 DFQATT, CDR2 SNEGSKA (reference sequence). The CDR3 is CSASPTGGRTEAFF. CDR3 coding DNA: TGCAGTGCTAGTCCGACAGGGGGGAGGACTGAAGCTTTCTTT.

The chain has TRBV4-1 and TRBJ2-2; 8 positions match TRBD1. Germline assignment: CDR1 MGHRA and CDR2 YSYEKL. J was trimmed by 4 bases and V by 6 bases; bases with no gene match: 10. The CDR3 covers 16 residues. The CDR3 reads CASSRVRGQGTGELFF. The CDR3 DNA reads as TGCGCCAGCAGTAGGGTCAGGGGGCAGGGCACCGGGGAGCTGTTTTTT.

The V and J genes are TRBV27 and TRBJ2-1; weak D call: TRBD1 (5 bases). Germline loops: CDR1 MNHEY, CDR2 SMNVEV (reference sequence). CDR3 length: 14 residues. V was trimmed by 5 bases and J by 3 bases, leaving 11 bases between them. DNA of the CDR3: TGTGCCAGCAGTACCAGGGAAGGCTACAATGAGCAGTTCTTC. As protein: CASSTREGYNEQFF.

The chain recombines TRBV6-5 with TRBJ1-4; D unclear. Germline lookup yields CDR1 MNHEY and CDR2 SVGAGI. This CDR3 spans 16 amino acids. The germline V and J ends were trimmed by 0 bases and 3 bases, with 11 bases remaining between them. CDR3 bases: TGTGCCAGCAGTTACTCCTTTAGTGTGGCTAATGAAAAACTGTTTTTT. Translation: CASSYSFSVANEKLFF.

The chain uses TRBV18 and TRBJ2-4, with TRBD1 matching over 7 bases. Germline V gene lookup returns CDR1 KGHSH and CDR2 LQKENI. The CDR3 contains 15 residues. Trimming cost V 2 bases and J 2 bases; bases outside gene matches: 3. The CDR3 protein is CASSPTGESKNIQYF. The DNA of the CDR3 is TGTGCCAGCTCACCAACAGGGGAATCCAAAAACATTCAGTACTTC.

The V gene is TRBV14, the J gene TRBJ1-2; TRBD1 matches 10 bases. Germline values: CDR1 SGHDN, CDR2 FVKESK. The CDR3 extends over 13 amino acids. V dropped 8 bases and J dropped 7; count of bases not matched to a gene: 7. The CDR3, as DNA: TGTGCCAGCGGACAGGGGGAAAGGGTTGGCTACACCTTC. Translation gives CASGQGERVGYTF.